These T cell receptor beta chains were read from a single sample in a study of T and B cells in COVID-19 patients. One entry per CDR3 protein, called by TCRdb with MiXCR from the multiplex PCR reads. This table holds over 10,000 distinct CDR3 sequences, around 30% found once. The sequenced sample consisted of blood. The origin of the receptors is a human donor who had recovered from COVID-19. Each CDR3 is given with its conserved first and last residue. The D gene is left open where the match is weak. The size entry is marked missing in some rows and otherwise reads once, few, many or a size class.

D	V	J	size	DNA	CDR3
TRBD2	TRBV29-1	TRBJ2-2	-	TGCAGCGCTGTAGCGGGAGGGTCCACCAAGGAGCTGTTTTTT	CSAVAGGSTKELFF
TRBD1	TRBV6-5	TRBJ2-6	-	TGTGCCAGCGGGGGACAGGGGAGCTCTGGGGCCAACGTCCTGACTTTC	CASGGQGSSGANVLTF
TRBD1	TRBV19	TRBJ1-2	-	TGTGCCAGTAGTATAGATGGAGAGACCGGGACAGGGTTTGGCTACACCTTC	CASSIDGETGTGFGYTF
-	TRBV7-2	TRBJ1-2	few	TGTGCCAGCAGCTGGCGAACGGAGGGCTACACCTTC	CASSWRTEGYTF
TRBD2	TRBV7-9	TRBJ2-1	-	TGTGCCAGCAGCTTAGGGACTAGCGGGAGTCTTTACAATGAGCAGTTCTTC	CASSLGTSGSLYNEQFF
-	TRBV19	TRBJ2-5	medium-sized	TGTGCCAGTAGTAACGGGGGGCGGAAAGAGACCCAGTACTTC	CASSNGGRKETQYF
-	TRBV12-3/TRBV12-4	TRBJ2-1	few	TGTGCCAGCAGTTTCGGACAGAATAACAATGAGCAGTTCTTC	CASSFGQNNNEQFF
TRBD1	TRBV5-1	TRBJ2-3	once	TGCGCCAGCAGCCTTACAGGGGCGGCCCGGGCAGATACGCAGTATTTT	CASSLTGAARADTQYF
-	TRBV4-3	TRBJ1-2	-	TGCGCCAGCAGCCAAGATCACTCGGCGGGGTTTGTGCTCTACACCTTC	CASSQDHSAGFVLYTF
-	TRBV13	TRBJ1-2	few	TGTGCCAGCAGCTTTCGGGTAAACTATGGCTACACCTTC	CASSFRVNYGYTF
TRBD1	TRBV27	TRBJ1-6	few	TGTGCCAGCAGACGGAACACAGGGGACCCTAAAAATTCACCCCTCCACTTT	CASRRNTGDPKNSPLHF
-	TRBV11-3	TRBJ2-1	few	TGTGCCAGCAGCTTACGGGGAAGCTCCGGGGATGAGCAGTTCTTC	CASSLRGSSGDEQFF
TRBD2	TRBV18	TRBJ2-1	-	TGTGCCAGCTCACCCTTATCCGGGACTAGCGGGAAGAGCTCCTACAATGAGCAGTTCTTC	CASSPLSGTSGKSSYNEQFF
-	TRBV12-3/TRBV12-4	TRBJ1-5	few	TGTGCCAGCAGTTTTGGGGGAAGCAATCAGCCCCAGCATTTT	CASSFGGSNQPQHF
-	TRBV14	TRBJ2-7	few	TGTGCCAGCAGCCAACCGTCCGGGGTGAGGGGAATCGCCTACGAGCAGTACTTC	CASSQPSGVRGIAYEQYF
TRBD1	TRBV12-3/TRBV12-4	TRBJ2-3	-	TGTGCCAGCAGTACCAGGGGGGATACGCAGTATTTT	CASSTRGDTQYF
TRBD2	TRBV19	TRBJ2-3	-	TGTGCCAGCGCTCTTGGACTAGCGGGAGATACGCAGTATTTT	CASALGLAGDTQYF
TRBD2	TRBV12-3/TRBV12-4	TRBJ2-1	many	TGTGCCAGCAGTACCCCAGCGGGGTGGGAGCAGTTCTTC	CASSTPAGWEQFF
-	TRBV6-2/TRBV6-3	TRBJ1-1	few	TGTGCCAGCAGATTAACGGAGAACACTGAAGCTTTCTTT	CASRLTENTEAFF
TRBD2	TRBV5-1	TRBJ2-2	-	TGCGCCAGCAGCCTCTTGATGACTAGCGGGAGGGACACCGGGGAGCTGTTTTTT	CASSLLMTSGRDTGELFF
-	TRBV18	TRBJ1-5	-	TGTGCCAGCTCACCACGGGCGGGATTTGGGCAGGGATGGCAGCCCCAGCATTTT	CASSPRAGFGQGWQPQHF
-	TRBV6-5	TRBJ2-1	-	TGTGCCAGCAGCTTAGGGGGGGACAGGTTGGATGACCAGTTCTTC	CASSLGGDRLDDQFF
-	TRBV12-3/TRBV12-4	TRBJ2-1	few	TGTGCCAGCAGTTTTTGGCCCAATGAGCAGTTCTTC	CASSFWPNEQFF
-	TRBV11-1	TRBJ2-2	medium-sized	TGTGCCAGCAGCTTCGGAGTAGCCGGGGAGCTGTTTTTT	CASSFGVAGELFF
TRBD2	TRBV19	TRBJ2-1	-	TGTGCCAGTAGGCGGACTAGCGGGGTCCTTTTCTTC	CASRRTSGVLFF
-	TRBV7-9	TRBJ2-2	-	TGTGCCAGCAGCTCTTTAGACAGAGCAAACGGGGAGCTGTTTTTT	CASSSLDRANGELFF
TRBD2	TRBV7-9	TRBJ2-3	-	TGTGCCAGCAGCTTCCGGGGACTAGCAGGCACAGATACGCAGTATTTT	CASSFRGLAGTDTQYF
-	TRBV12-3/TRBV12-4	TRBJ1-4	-	TGTGCCAGCAGTTTTCTTCGGGACTATAATGAAAAACTGTTTTTT	CASSFLRDYNEKLFF
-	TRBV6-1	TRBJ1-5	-	TGTGCCAGCTGTGATTTCCCCAATCAGCCCCAGCATTTT	CASCDFPNQPQHF
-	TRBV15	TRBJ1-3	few	TGTGCCACCAGAGGTGGCTTTGAAATCTTTGACACCATATATTTT	CATRGGFEIFDTIYF
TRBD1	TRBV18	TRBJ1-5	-	TGTGCCAGCTCCCTCCAAGGACAGGGGGGGTTTCAGCCCCAGCATTTT	CASSLQGQGGFQPQHF
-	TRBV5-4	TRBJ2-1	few	TGTGCCAGCAGCTTGGCCCAGCCGGGAGCGAATGAGCAGTTCTTC	CASSLAQPGANEQFF
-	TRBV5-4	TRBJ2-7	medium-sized	TGTGCCAGCAGCCGCGACAGGTACGAGCAGTACTTC	CASSRDRYEQYF
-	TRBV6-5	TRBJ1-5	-	TGTGCCAGCAGTTCCCCTAATCTCCAGCCCCAGCATTTT	CASSSPNLQPQHF
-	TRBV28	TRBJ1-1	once	TGTGCCAGCAGCCGGGGCGCTTGGACTGAAGCTTTCTTT	CASSRGAWTEAFF
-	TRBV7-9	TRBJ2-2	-	TGTGCCAGCAGCTTAGCGGGCAGGGGGAACACCGGGGAGCTGTTTTTT	CASSLAGRGNTGELFF
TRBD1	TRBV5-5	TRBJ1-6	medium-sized	TGTGCCAGCAGGCCGGGACAGGGGCAATCACCCCTCCACTTT	CASRPGQGQSPLHF
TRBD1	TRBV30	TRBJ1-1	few	TGTGCCTGGAGTGCCCTCGACAGGGGCACTGAAGCTTTCTTT	CAWSALDRGTEAFF
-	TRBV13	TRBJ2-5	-	TGTGCCAGCAGCCTCCGACTGAGCTCCTACAATGAGCAGTACTTC	CASSLRLSSYNEQYF
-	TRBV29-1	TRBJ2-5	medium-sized	TGCAGCGTTCGGCAGGGTGCTTCGGAGACCCAGTACTTC	CSVRQGASETQYF
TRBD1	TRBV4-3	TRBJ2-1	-	TGCGCCAGCAGTCTGGACAGGAGCTCCTACAATGAGCAGTTCTTC	CASSLDRSSYNEQFF